The present T cell receptor beta chain was sequenced within a study of sequential checkpoint blockade in melanoma. Within the sample, this clone is medium-sized. Indicated treatment: randomized to nivolumab then ipilimumab (arm A) or the reverse (arm B). The CDR3 loop spans 14 amino acids. Per the germline V gene, CDR1 is MNHGY and CDR2 is SAAAGT. V was shortened by 6 bases and J by 2 bases, with 12 bases between the two germline ends. Produced via immunoSEQ multiplex PCR; TCRdb's table is partial and in-frame only. The sample carries some 1,300 clones, roughly a fifth recorded once. The sample here was tumor tissue (inferred from file names), taken from a patient given nivolumab and ipilimumab in sequence. The chain combines TRBV6-8 with TRBJ2-3; a possible D gene is TRBD1 (6 bases). The receptor was isolated from a human donor with melanoma. The CDR3: CASSQGKHTDTQYF. The DNA of the CDR3 is TGTGCCAGCAGCCAGGGGAAACACACAGATACGCAGTATTTT.